This TCR beta chain was retrieved from a study of T cell changes during pregnancy in multiple sclerosis. Using immunoSEQ multiplex PCR, the repertoire was profiled, and TCRdb retains in-frame clones only, with some absent. The table records 40,000 to 60,000 clones, around 94% of them present only once. This CDR3 spans 14 amino acids. Germline V gene sequence: CDR1 SEHNR, CDR2 FQNEAQ (reference sequence). Trimming removed 1 base at V and 6 bases at J, with 12 bases between. This receptor was identified in a female donor with multiple sclerosis, enrolled in a pregnancy study. This chain connects TRBV7-9 to TRBJ2-5, with D maybe TRBD1 (5 bases). The source was CD4+ T cells from peripheral blood mononuclear cells, collected in the third trimester of pregnancy. CDR3 DNA: TGTGCCAGCAGCTTAGAGGGGTTACGAAAGACCCAGTACTTC. Protein sequence: CASSLEGLRKTQYF. Complete variable domain (other parts from reference TRBV7-9 and TRBJ2-5): DTGVSQNPRHKITKRGQNVTFRCDPISEHNRLYWYRQTLGQGPEFLTYFQNEAQLEKSRLLSDRFSAERPKGSFSTLEIQRTEQGDSAMYLCASSLEGLRKTQYFGPGTRLLVL.